Below, 16 T cell receptor beta chains from the same sample are listed, as sequenced in a study of CD8 T cells in ankylosing spondylitis. TCRdb processed the 5' RACE reads anew with MiXCR; each CDR3 protein has one entry. The sample consists of about 360,000 distinct CDR3 sequences, 20% of them appearing once. The sequenced sample consisted of blood, either unsorted or a sorted T cell fraction (not recorded which). These receptors were taken from a male donor with ankylosing spondylitis or in good health (not recorded which).

This clonotype turned up a few times. The J gene is TRBJ2-1, the V gene TRBV12-3 or TRBV12-4, with 8 bases fitting TRBD2. Trimming removed 6 bases from V and 8 bases from J; junction bases left unmatched: 9. CDR3 size: 14 residues. The CDR3 sequence: CASSPGTSLYEQFF. The CDR3 region has the DNA TGTGCCAGCAGCCCCGGGACTAGTTTATATGAGCAGTTCTTC.

V usage is TRBV4-1 and J usage is TRBJ1-2; 7 positions agree with TRBD1. This CDR3 is 15 amino acids long. The trim removed 0 bases at V and 5 bases at J, leaving 6 bases unmatched. Germline CDR1 and CDR2: MGHRA and YSYEKL. The CDR3, as DNA: TGCGCCAGCAGCCAAGATGGGTTGGGACAGTATGGCTACACCTTC. Its protein is CASSQDGLGQYGYTF.

The genes are TRBV12-3 or TRBV12-4 and TRBJ2-7; the D gene could be TRBD1 or TRBD2 (5 bases each). Trimming took 6 bases from V and 2 from J, leaving 17 bases between them. The CDR3 consists of 15 residues. CDR3 sequence reads: CASSRSRDLTYEQYF. In DNA, the CDR3 is TGTGCCAGCAGCAGGTCCAGGGACCTTACCTACGAGCAGTACTTC.

This rearrangement joins TRBV4-1 to TRBJ2-3; D unresolved. From germline, CDR1 is MGHRA and CDR2 YSYEKL. The CDR3 is made up of 15 amino acids. Trimming pared 0 bases from V and 0 bases from J, leaving 7 bases between. The CDR3 loop is CASSQELRSTDTQYF. The CDR3 DNA is TGCGCCAGCAGCCAAGAACTGCGGAGCACAGATACGCAGTATTTT.

The genes are TRBV4-2 and TRBJ2-6; D uncertain. CDR3 length: 19 amino acids. From germline, CDR1 is LGHNA and CDR2 YNFKEQ. The ends were cut back, 6 bases at V and 4 bases at J, with 25 bases in the middle. The CDR3 reads CASSLRWSTLGRGANVLTF. Here the CDR3 DNA reads TGTGCCAGCAGTCTGAGGTGGAGTACTCTTGGAAGGGGGGCCAACGTCCTGACTTTC.

This sequence joins TRBV6-5 and TRBJ2-3; D gene unclear. Germline values: CDR1 MNHEY, CDR2 SVGAGI. The CDR3 extends over 16 amino acids. V lost 3 bases and J lost 1, with 14 bases in between. The CDR3: CASSYFTTPRTDTQYF. Written as DNA, the CDR3 is TGTGCCAGCAGTTATTTCACTACACCCCGCACAGATACGCAGTATTTT.

V is TRBV13 and J is TRBJ1-1; 12 bases align to TRBD1. The germline V gene encodes CDR1 PRHDT and CDR2 FYEKMQ (reference sequence). The CDR3 totals 17 residues. V lost 5 bases and J lost 1; bases outside the gene matches: 8. The CDR3 protein is CASSGPGQGAENTEAFF. The CDR3 region has the DNA TGTGCCAGCAGCGGCCCGGGACAGGGGGCCGAGAACACTGAAGCTTTCTTT.

This rearrangement joins TRBV7-9 to TRBJ2-6; D might be TRBD1 (5 bases). This CDR3 contains 15 residues. Trimming shortened V by 5 bases and J by 0 bases, and 8 bases separated the two germline ends. CDR1 SEHNR and CDR2 FQNEAQ come from the germline V gene (reference sequence). CDR3 nucleotides: TGTGCCAGCAGCCCAGGGATCTCTGGGGCCAACGTCCTGACTTTC. It encodes CASSPGISGANVLTF.

CDR3 residues: CSAKQVTSYEQYF. The CDR3 region has the DNA TGCAGTGCTAAGCAAGTCACCTCCTACGAGCAGTACTTC. The rearrangement uses TRBV20-1 and TRBJ2-7, with D hard to call. CDR1 and CDR2 from the germline V gene are DFQATT and SNEGSKA (reference sequence). The V end lost 4 bases, the J end lost 0 bases, and 10 bases lay between the germline ends. CDR3 length: 13 amino acids.

This clonotype was found a few times. This chain uses TRBV29-1 with TRBJ2-1, with 7 bases matching TRBD2. Germline CDR1 is SQVTM and CDR2 is ANQGSEA. The length of the CDR3 is 18 residues. Losses at the gene ends were 0 bases for V and 1 base for J; bases not matched to a gene: 12. This chain's CDR3 is CSVEDLGGSISSYNEQFF. Written as DNA, the CDR3 is TGCAGCGTTGAAGATCTGGGGGGGTCCATTAGTTCCTACAATGAGCAGTTCTTC.

The chain joins TRBV28 to TRBJ2-7; no definite D call. This CDR3 contains 15 residues. The germline V gene encodes CDR1 MDHEN and CDR2 SYDVKM. V was pared by 5 bases and J by 2 bases, with 16 bases between. CDR3 DNA: TGTGCCAGCAGTCTCGGGTTACAAACCACCTACGAGCAGTACTTC. This translates into CASSLGLQTTYEQYF.

Concerning this clonotype: The junction departs from germline at one end; a sequencing error may be responsible. The rearrangement links TRBV7-7 to TRBJ2-4; the match to TRBD2 covers 9 bases. CDR1 SSHAT and CDR2 FNYEAQ come from the germline V gene (reference sequence). The CDR3 is 16 residues long. In DNA form, the CDR3 reads TGTGCTAGCAGGTTAACCGGGACTAGCTCGAAAAACATTCAGTACTTC. Translated, it gives CASRLTGTSSKNIQYF.

V and J are TRBV7-9 and TRBJ2-5; no clear D. This CDR3 region has 12 residues. Trimming cost V 3 bases and J 3 bases, with 5 bases left between them. Germline assignment: CDR1 SEHNR and CDR2 FQNEAQ (reference sequence). CDR3 coding DNA: TGTGCCAGCAGCTTGGCGGAAGAGACCCAGTACTTC. Protein sequence: CASSLAEETQYF.

J is TRBJ2-2 and V is TRBV25-1; no clear D gene. V lost 1 base to trimming and J lost 0 bases, with 9 bases between them. CDR1 is MGHDK and CDR2 is SYGVNS in the germline V gene. The CDR3 is 16 amino acids. The CDR3 is CASSELRFPNTGELFF. The CDR3 nucleotides are TGTGCCAGCAGTGAATTGCGCTTCCCGAACACCGGGGAGCTGTTTTTT.

In this sample, this clonotype turned up a few times. The gene calls are TRBV4-1 and TRBJ2-1, with 10 bases aligning to TRBD2. From germline, CDR1 is MGHRA and CDR2 YSYEKL. Losses at the gene ends were 1 base for V and 0 bases for J; bases not matched to a gene: 6. This CDR3 comprises 18 residues. The CDR3 region is CASSQATSGVSSYNEQFF. The CDR3 bases are TGCGCCAGCAGCCAAGCCACTAGCGGGGTGAGCTCCTACAATGAGCAGTTCTTC.

This clonotype occurred many times. The chain combines TRBV25-1 with TRBJ2-1; D might be TRBD2 (5 bases). The CDR3 is made up of 12 amino acids. CDR1 is MGHDK and CDR2 is SYGVNS in the germline V gene. With 6 bases removed from V and 7 bases from J, the gap between germline ends came to 10 bases. CDR3 coding DNA: TGTGCCAGCAGCGGACTGGGGAATGAGCAGTTCTTC. Translating it yields CASSGLGNEQFF.